Detailed here is one TCR beta chain. This clone was counted once. The antigen it recognizes is unknown. Base qualities are not provided; no much larger clone lies one nucleotide away. The CDR3 regions of human TCRbeta chains were analyzed by immunosequencing. The authors' pipeline ran thus. Repertoire TCRs were matched against a reference library of SARS-CoV-2-specific TCRs generated with the MIRA antigen-specificity platform. Breadth was defined as the fraction of unique TCRs that were SARS-CoV-2-associated, and depth was defined as the fraction of total T cells that were SARS-CoV-2-associated. Using the MIRA data, each spike-specific TCR was assigned both to the spike region to which the TCR was reactive and to a CD4 or CD8 class. Log10-transformed breadth and depth values were compared by one-way ANOVA with Sidak's multiple comparisons tests. The table was pulled from immuneACCESS by TCRdb, which kept in-frame rearrangements only. Such tables lose some clones; where checked, under half of the loss comes from unresolved V genes, and the rest has no known cause. The DNA gave D and trimming, while V, J and clone size come from that table. The sample records roughly 180,000 clones, 90% to 95% of which are singletons. The top ten clonotypes cover about 3.5% of the sample.

This record belongs to a study of T cell responses to AZD1222 COVID-19 vaccine (dated by TCRdb to the early 2020s). Study-wide context: TCR sequencing was performed for over 230 trial participants, of whom around 200 were given two doses of AZD1222 and about 25 were given two doses of MenACWY control vaccine. Trial participants were enrolled into age subgroups of 18-55, 56-69 and 70-plus years, which contained roughly 140, 27 and 60 TCR-sequenced participants, respectively.

What the authors observed across the whole study: Most participants were white British and females outnumbered males, and the authors suggested that clonal diversity may have been underestimated. Vaccine-associated CD4 TCRs spanned the whole spike protein, with dominant responses in regions 160-218 and 743-854. Nearly half of unique spike-specific TCRs reportedly recognized epitopes outside regions mutated in the B.1.351 and B.1.1.7 variants. Because no day 14 peak-response samples were available, repertoires were characterized only after the peak T cell response. In the small 56-69-year group, the increase in depth fell short of significance, most likely because of low power. After two AZD1222 doses, both the breadth and the depth of spike-specific TCRs were significantly higher than at day 0 and than in MenACWY recipients. Conclusions about previously exposed vaccinees are limited because only five to seven AZD1222 recipients were SARS-CoV-2 seropositive at baseline.

What the time point label conveys for this sample: about 28 days (+/-7) after the second vaccine dose. AZD1222 recipients given second doses at about 4 weeks or at about 12 weeks were pooled, since spike-specific TCR depth and breadth were not found to differ between the two schedules. The vaccinee samples were drawn from two UK trials, COV001 and COV002, one of which was a single-blind randomized controlled phase 2/3 trial testing AZD1222 (ChAdOx1 nCoV-19) in healthy adults. For TCRbeta chain sequencing, PBMC samples were collected from trial participants at day 0 and at day 28 after the second dose. V lost 1 base and J lost 9 bases, and the count of bases not matched to a germline gene is 5. The germline V gene encodes CDR1 SGHNT and CDR2 YENEEA. The CDR3 spans 15 residues, from the cysteine through the phenylalanine. Just CDR3 DNA is preserved here, 45 bases in frame from base 1.

The clonotype originates from an adult who received the AZD1222 COVID-19 vaccine. The rearranged segments are TRBV11-3 and TRBJ1-6, with TRBD1 matching 8 junction bases. The sample in question was peripheral blood, obtained 28 days after the second AZD1222 dose. The sequence in DNA is TGTGCCAGCAGCTTAGGGACAGGGACAGGTTCACCCCTCCACTTT. This gives the protein CASSLGTGTGSPLHF.